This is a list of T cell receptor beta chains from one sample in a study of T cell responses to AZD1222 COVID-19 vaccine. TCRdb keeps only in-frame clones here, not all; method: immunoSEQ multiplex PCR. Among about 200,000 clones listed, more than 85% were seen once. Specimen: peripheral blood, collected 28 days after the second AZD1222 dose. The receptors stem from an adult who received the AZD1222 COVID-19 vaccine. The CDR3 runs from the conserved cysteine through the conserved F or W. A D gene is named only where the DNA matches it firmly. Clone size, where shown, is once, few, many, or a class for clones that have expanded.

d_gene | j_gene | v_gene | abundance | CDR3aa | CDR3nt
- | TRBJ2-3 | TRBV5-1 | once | CASSPSVGWDTDTQYF | TGCGCCAGCAGCCCGAGTGTGGGGTGGGACACAGATACGCAGTATTTT
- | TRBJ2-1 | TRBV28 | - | CASSLWEDPINNEQFF | TGTGCCAGCAGTTTATGGGAGGACCCTATCAACAATGAGCAGTTCTTC
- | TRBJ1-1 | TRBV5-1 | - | CASSSGVNTEAFF | TGCGCCAGCAGCTCCGGCGTGAACACTGAAGCTTTCTTT
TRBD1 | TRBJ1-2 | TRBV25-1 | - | CASSERTGDGYTF | TGTGCCAGCAGTGAACGGACAGGGGATGGCTACACCTTC
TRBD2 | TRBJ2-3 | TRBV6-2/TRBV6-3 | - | CASGLTSSRRDTQYF | TGTGCCAGCGGCCTGACTAGCTCCCGAAGAGATACGCAGTATTTT
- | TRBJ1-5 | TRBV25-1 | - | CASSDGGVGLPNQPQHF | TGTGCCAGCAGTGATGGAGGAGTAGGACTACCTAATCAGCCCCAGCATTTT
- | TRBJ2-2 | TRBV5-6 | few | CASSDIHGPLGNTGELFF | TGTGCCAGCAGCGATATACACGGACCACTCGGTAACACCGGGGAGCTGTTTTTT
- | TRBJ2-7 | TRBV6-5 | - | CASSLGRGTYEQYF | TGTGCCAGCAGTTTGGGAAGGGGGACCTACGAGCAGTACTTC
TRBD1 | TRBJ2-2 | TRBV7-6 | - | CASSLGPGQGRAGELFF | TGTGCCAGCAGCTTAGGTCCGGGACAGGGGCGGGCCGGGGAGCTGTTTTTT
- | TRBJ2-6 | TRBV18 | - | CASSPISSSGANVLTF | TGTGCCAGCTCACCAATAAGTAGCTCTGGGGCCAACGTCCTGACTTTC
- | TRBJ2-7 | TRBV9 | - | CASSLGIGRRDEQYF | TGTGCCAGCAGCCTCGGGATTGGCAGGAGGGACGAGCAGTACTTC
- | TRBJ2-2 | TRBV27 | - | CASSRGTGELFF | TGTGCCAGCAGCCGGGGCACCGGGGAGCTGTTTTTT
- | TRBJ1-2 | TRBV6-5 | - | CASSYSALNREVGYTF | TGTGCCAGCAGTTACTCGGCCTTAAACAGGGAAGTTGGCTACACCTTC
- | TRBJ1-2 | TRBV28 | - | CATYGWYGYTF | TGTGCCACCTATGGATGGTATGGCTACACCTTC
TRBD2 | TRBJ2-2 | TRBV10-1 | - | CASSKAAGGPDGELFF | TGCGCCAGCAGTAAAGCAGCGGGAGGGCCCGACGGGGAGCTGTTTTTT
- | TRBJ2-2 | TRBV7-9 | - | CASSFRKASTTGELFF | TGTGCCAGCAGCTTTAGAAAAGCGTCTACCACCGGGGAGCTGTTTTTT
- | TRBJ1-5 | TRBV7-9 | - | CASSAGGGNQPQHF | TGTGCCAGCAGCGCCGGGGGGGGCAATCAGCCCCAGCATTTT
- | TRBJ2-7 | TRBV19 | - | CASSISLGGSYEQYF | TGTGCCAGTAGTATCTCGCTAGGGGGGAGCTACGAGCAGTACTTC
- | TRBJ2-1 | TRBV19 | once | CASRGLTQSREQFF | TGTGCCAGTAGAGGATTGACCCAATCGCGTGAGCAGTTCTTC
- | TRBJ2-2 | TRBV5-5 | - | CASTPWGAASAGELFF | TGTGCCAGCACACCCTGGGGGGCAGCTTCGGCCGGGGAGCTGTTTTTT
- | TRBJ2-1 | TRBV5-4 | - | CASSFSGNRGLYNEQFF | TGTGCCAGCAGCTTTAGCGGCAATAGGGGCCTTTACAATGAGCAGTTCTTC
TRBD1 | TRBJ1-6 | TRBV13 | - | CASSTPGDSSPLHF | TGTGCCAGCAGCACACCGGGGGACAGCTCTCCCCTCCACTTT
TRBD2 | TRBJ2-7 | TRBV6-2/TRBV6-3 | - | CASSSGLAGVYEQYF | TGTGCCAGCAGTAGCGGACTAGCGGGAGTCTACGAGCAGTACTTC